The TCR beta chain described here comes from a study of radiation and T cells in renal cell carcinoma. The data were produced by immunoSEQ multiplex PCR, yet TCRdb's version contains in-frame clones alone and is incomplete. The sample has 100,000 to 150,000 clones, 82% seen once. Time point given: baseline pretreatment blood. The sample's treatment: 15 Gy SBRT to primary tumor, nephrectomy 4 weeks later. Germline V gene data show CDR1 as LGHNA and CDR2 as YSLEER. Trimming took off 0 bases at V and 8 bases at J, with 17 bases between the two ends. CDR3 length: 16 residues. This TCR came from an older woman with renal cell carcinoma. V gene TRBV4-3 combines with J gene TRBJ1-3; no clear D gene. This sample comprised blood, obtained from a patient whose treatment included radiotherapy and nephrectomy. The CDR3 bases are TGCGCCAGCAGCCAAGATCATTCGGGGATTCAGGACACCATATATTTT. This translates into CASSQDHSGIQDTIYF.